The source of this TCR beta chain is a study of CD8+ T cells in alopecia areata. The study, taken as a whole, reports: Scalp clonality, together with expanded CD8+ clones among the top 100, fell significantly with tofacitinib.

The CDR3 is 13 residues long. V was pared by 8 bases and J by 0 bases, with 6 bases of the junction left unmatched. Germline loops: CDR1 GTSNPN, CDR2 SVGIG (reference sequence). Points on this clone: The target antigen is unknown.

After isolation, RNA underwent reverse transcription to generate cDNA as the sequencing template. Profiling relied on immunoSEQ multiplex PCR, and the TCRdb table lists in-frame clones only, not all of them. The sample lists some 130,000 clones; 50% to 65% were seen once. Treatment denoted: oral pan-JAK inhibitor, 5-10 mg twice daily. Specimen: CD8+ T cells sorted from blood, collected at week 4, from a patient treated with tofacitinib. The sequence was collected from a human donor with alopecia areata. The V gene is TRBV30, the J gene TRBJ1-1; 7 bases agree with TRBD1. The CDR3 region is CALSGTVNTEAFF. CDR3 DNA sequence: TGTGCCCTCTCCGGGACAGTGAACACTGAAGCTTTCTTT. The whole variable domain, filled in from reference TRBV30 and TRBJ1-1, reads SQTIHQWPATLVQPVGSPLSLECTVEGTSNPNLYWYRQAAGRGLQLLFYSVGIGQISSEVPQNLSASRPQDRQFILSSKKLLLSDSGFYLCALSGTVNTEAFFGQGTRLTVV.